This T cell receptor (beta chain) was recorded in a study of T cell responses to AZD1222 COVID-19 vaccine. CDR1 and CDR2 from the germline V gene are MDHEN and SYDVKM. The CDR3 length is 18 residues. The V end lost 0 bases, the J end lost 1 base, and 17 bases lay between the germline ends. Of note for this clone: What it binds is unknown.

Study-wide points: Mostly white British, mostly female donors; authors suggested clonal diversity may be underestimated.

Profiling relied on immunoSEQ multiplex PCR, and the TCRdb table lists in-frame clones only, not all of them. The sample includes around 91,000 clones, just over 90% seen only once; the top ten take 6.5% to 10%. This TCR was recovered from an adult who received the AZD1222 COVID-19 vaccine. This chain uses TRBV28 with TRBJ2-3; possible D gene TRBD2, 5 bases. Sample: peripheral blood, taken 28 days after the second AZD1222 dose. The CDR3 spells CASSLWDSRGYGTDTQYF. As DNA, the CDR3 is TGTGCCAGCAGTTTATGGGACTCGCGTGGGTATGGCACAGATACGCAGTATTTT.